Presented here are 20 T cell receptor beta chains from one specimen sequenced in a study of T cell clones after liver transplantation. Sequenced by immunoSEQ multiplex PCR; TCRdb stores in-frame clones only, minus some. The top ten clones hold approximately 3% of a sample with about 24,000 clones, roughly 69% of them seen once. Sequenced material: CD4+ T cells from blood, taken before liver transplant. These receptors all come from a human donor who received a liver transplant.

The chain employs TRBV30 and TRBJ2-1; TRBD1 aligns across 10 bases. V lost 4 bases, J lost 6 bases, and 6 bases stayed unmatched. CDR3 length: 14 residues. CDR1 is GTSNPN and CDR2 is SVGIG in the germline V gene (reference sequence). The CDR3 region is CAWTGTGAINEQFF. The CDR3 DNA follows: TGTGCCTGGACTGGGACAGGGGCAATCAATGAGCAGTTCTTC.

The chain combines TRBV18 with TRBJ2-2; 11 nucleotides line up with TRBD2. The germline CDR1 and CDR2 sequences are KGHSH and LQKENI. This CDR3 region has 18 residues. The ends lost 4 bases at V and 4 bases at J; junction bases unmatched: 11. The CDR3 sequence is CASSLTASGTSGTGELFF. In DNA form, the CDR3 reads TGTGCCAGCTCACTCACGGCCTCAGGGACTAGCGGCACCGGGGAGCTGTTTTTT.

The chain is built from TRBV11-3 and TRBJ2-3, with 11 bases lining up with TRBD2. The germline gives CDR1 SGHNT, CDR2 YENEEA. The V gene end was trimmed by 5 bases and the J gene end by 2 bases; junction bases not matched to a gene: 9. This CDR3 is built from 17 residues. The CDR3 DNA is TGTGCCAGCAGCGCGCGACTAGCGGGAACTAACACAGATACGCAGTATTTT. It is translated as CASSARLAGTNTDTQYF.

The V call is TRBV19, the J call TRBJ1-3, with 7 bases fitting TRBD1. Germline V gene lookup returns CDR1 LNHDA and CDR2 SQIVND (reference sequence). The CDR3 consists of 15 residues. V trimming: 5 bases; J trimming: 4 bases; junction bases outside the gene matches: 8. The CDR3 DNA reads TGTGCCAGTAGTGTCGGACAGGCGGGGGGAAACACCATATATTTT. Encoded protein: CASSVGQAGGNTIYF.

The rearrangement uses TRBV28 and TRBJ2-2; TRBD1 matches at 7 bases. V lost 6 bases and J lost 1; bases outside the gene matches: 5. The CDR3 has 15 residues. Looked up from germline, CDR1 is MDHEN and CDR2 is SYDVKM. The CDR3 spells CASRIQGENTGELFF. CDR3 in DNA: TGTGCCAGCAGGATCCAGGGGGAGAACACCGGGGAGCTGTTTTTT.

The chain is built from TRBV4-3 and TRBJ2-7, with TRBD2 matching 11 bases. The CDR3 has 19 amino acids. CDR1 and CDR2 from the germline V gene are LGHNA and YSLEER. V lost 4 bases, J lost 5 bases, and 19 bases stayed unmatched. The CDR3 bases are TGCGCCAGCAGCCTTCACAAGAGGGCTAGCGGGAGGTACACCCACGAGCAGTACGTC. Amino acids: CASSLHKRASGRYTHEQYV.

The table lists this clone with a few counts. The chain combines TRBV19 with TRBJ1-1; D not certain. The V gene's germline CDR1 is LNHDA and CDR2 SQIVND (reference sequence). CDR3 length: 14 residues. Trimming took 3 bases from V and 1 from J, leaving 9 bases between them. DNA of the CDR3: TGTGCCAGTAGTATGTCAGCCACGAACACTGAAGCTTTCTTT. The encoded protein is CASSMSATNTEAFF.

This clone has a handful of counts. This chain links TRBV25-1 with TRBJ1-4; TRBD1 matches at 8 bases. J lost 7 bases, V lost 2 bases, and 6 bases had no gene match. Germline assignment: CDR1 MGHDK and CDR2 SYGVNS. The CDR3 is made up of 15 amino acids. CDR3 protein: CASSEANRGSEKLFF. CDR3 sequence (DNA): TGTGCCAGCAGTGAAGCGAACAGGGGGTCTGAAAAACTGTTTTTT.

V gene TRBV11-2 combines with J gene TRBJ2-3; unclear D gene. Trimming cost V 1 base and J 5 bases, with 10 bases left between them. The germline V gene has CDR1 SGHAT and CDR2 FQNNGV. The CDR3 spans 14 residues. The CDR3 loop is CASSLGLRVDTQYF. CDR3 sequence (DNA): TGTGCCAGCAGCTTAGGTCTGCGAGTAGATACGCAGTATTTT.

This clone was found once. The V call is TRBV4-1, the J call TRBJ1-5; D may be TRBD1 (6 bases). Germline assignment: CDR1 MGHRA and CDR2 YSYEKL. The CDR3 is made up of 18 amino acids. Trimming pared 0 bases from V and 4 bases from J, leaving 19 bases between. CDR3 loop: CASSQDLGQPSLNQPQHF. CDR3 bases: TGCGCCAGCAGCCAAGATTTAGGACAGCCCTCCTTAAATCAGCCCCAGCATTTT.

This clone was seen a handful of times. V and J are TRBV6-1 and TRBJ2-3, with TRBD2 matching 12 bases. The J segment lost 4 bases and the V segment lost 2 bases, leaving 13 bases of the junction unmatched. Per the germline V gene, CDR1 is MNHNS and CDR2 is SASEGT. This CDR3 region has 19 residues. The CDR3 DNA reads as TGTGCCAGCAGTGAAAGTCGGCTAGCGGGAGGGCCGCGTGCAGATACGCAGTATTTT. Its translation is CASSESRLAGGPRADTQYF.

The rearrangement uses TRBV5-6 and TRBJ1-2; 8 bases fit TRBD1. The CDR3 runs to 16 residues. Germline-derived CDR1 and CDR2 are SGHDT and YYEEEE. V was clipped by 2 bases and J by 6 bases; unmatched bases: 12. CDR3 in amino acids: CASSFPGSGTGDGYTF. The DNA for the CDR3 is TGTGCCAGCAGCTTCCCCGGCTCCGGGACAGGTGATGGCTACACCTTC.

This chain uses TRBV4-2 with TRBJ2-7; D is unresolved. Trimming removed 0 bases at V and 2 bases at J, with 11 bases between. The CDR3 has 15 residues. CDR1 and CDR2 from the germline V gene are LGHNA and YNFKEQ. For the CDR3, the DNA is TGTGCCAGCAGCCAAGATCTGGAACAGACCTACGAGCAGTACTTC. Residues: CASSQDLEQTYEQYF.

J is TRBJ1-3 and V is TRBV13; D is unresolved. The length of the CDR3 is 13 residues. From germline, CDR1 is PRHDT and CDR2 FYEKMQ (reference sequence). V dropped 5 bases and J dropped 3 bases, with 8 bases sitting between them. CDR3: CASSLPGGNTIYF. The CDR3 DNA is TGTGCCAGCAGCCTCCCAGGTGGAAACACCATATATTTT.

The chain carries TRBV5-1 and TRBJ1-1, with 9 positions matching TRBD1. The CDR3 spans 13 residues. V lost 7 bases and J lost 8; bases outside the gene matches: 9. Germline CDR1 reads SGHRS; CDR2 reads YFSETQ. Here the CDR3 DNA reads TGCGCCAGCGCCATCGTTGGACAGGGGGAAGCTTTCTTT. It specifies CASAIVGQGEAFF.

The count of this clone is one. The chain joins TRBV15 to TRBJ2-2, with D possibly being TRBD1 (6 bases). The germline V gene encodes CDR1 LNHNV and CDR2 YYDKDF (reference sequence). V was pared by 4 bases and J by 6 bases, with 18 bases between. The CDR3 extends over 16 amino acids. The CDR3 region is CATSTVLLAGAGELFF. The CDR3 DNA follows: TGTGCCACCAGCACAGTTCTCCTGGCAGGGGCCGGGGAGCTGTTTTTT.

The chain has TRBV5-6 and TRBJ1-5; possible D gene TRBD1, 6 bases. V dropped 1 base and J dropped 7 bases, with 15 bases sitting between them. CDR3 length: 15 amino acids. Germline V CDR1 and CDR2: SGHDT, YYEEEE. The CDR3 bases are TGTGCCAGCAGCTTGTGGGGGCGGGCGAGCCAGCCCCAGCATTTT. Translated, it gives CASSLWGRASQPQHF.

The chain employs TRBV19 and TRBJ2-2; 8 bases align to TRBD2. Unmatched junction bases numbered 3, after V lost 6 bases and J lost 6 bases. From germline, CDR1 is LNHDA and CDR2 SQIVND (reference sequence). The CDR3 runs to 13 residues. For the CDR3, the DNA is TGTGCCAGTAGCGGGGGGGCCCCCGGGGAGCTGTTTTTT. It is translated as CASSGGAPGELFF.

This clone has just one count. The rearrangement uses TRBV9 and TRBJ2-1; 8 nucleotides align to TRBD2. The CDR3 totals 17 residues. With 4 bases clipped from V and 2 bases from J, the junction kept 11 bases outside the gene matches. The germline V gene has CDR1 SGDLS and CDR2 YYNGEE. DNA of the CDR3: TGTGCCAGCAGCCCCACCGTGAGCGGGAGAGCCTACAATGAGCAGTTCTTC. It translates to CASSPTVSGRAYNEQFF.

This clone was counted a single time. The chain employs TRBV29-1 and TRBJ2-1, with D possibly TRBD2 on 9 matching bases. This CDR3 spans 14 amino acids. Germline-derived CDR1 and CDR2 are SQVTM and ANQGSEA. V was trimmed by 6 bases and J by 10 bases, leaving 22 bases between them. CDR3 loop: CSVETGAGGEEQFF. Written as DNA, the CDR3 is TGCAGCGTGGAGACAGGGGCGGGGGGGGAAGAGCAGTTCTTC.